This T cell receptor (beta chain) derives from a study of shared clonotypes between healthy human individuals. Study findings and constraints: Limited genetic and exposure-history diversity came from having few donors.

Selected positively for CCR7 and CD45RO-negative, naive CD8 cells excluded terminally differentiated effector memory CD45RA+ cells. Turning to this clone: Its antigen is not known.

Each replicate PCR on the sorted subsets used about 0.2 ug DNA (approximately 27,000 T cell genomes). The data were produced by immunoSEQ multiplex PCR, yet TCRdb's version contains in-frame clones alone and is incomplete. The table lists 2 million to 2.5 million clones, about 95% of them singletons. This CDR3 contains 13 residues. Germline V gene sequence: CDR1 MNHEY, CDR2 SVGAGI. V was clipped by 0 bases and J by 7 bases, with 6 bases between them. The chain has TRBV6-5 and TRBJ2-2; D is undetermined. This receptor was taken from a man younger than 35 in good health. Sequencing was performed on naive CD8+ T cells sorted from blood. CDR3 residues: CASSYSGVGELFF. The CDR3 nucleotides read TGTGCCAGCAGTTACTCCGGCGTCGGGGAGCTGTTTTTT.